One and the same sample provided the 13 T cell receptor beta chains below, sequenced in a study of beta chain features in type 1 diabetes. These receptors' targets are unknown. Sequencing targeted expressed TCRB transcripts, as all isolated RNA had been reverse transcribed. Libraries were prepared by immunoSEQ multiplex PCR; TCRdb keeps only in-frame clonotypes and omits some of them. The data show around 160,000 clones, roughly 9% seen once. Study findings and constraints: Within each of all four CD4+ subsets, Type 1 diabetes patients had TCRB CDR3s that were moderately but significantly shorter.

Sequenced input: central memory CD4+ T cells from blood. These receptors originate from a woman in her 30s with type 1 diabetes.

This clone was detected a few times. V gene TRBV18 combines with J gene TRBJ2-1; 12 bases line up with TRBD2. CDR1 is KGHSH, CDR2 LQKENI, per germline. V shed 3 bases and J 5 bases; nucleotides not matched to a gene: 8. The CDR3 is 17 residues long. In DNA form, the CDR3 reads TGTGCCAGCTCACCTAGACTAGCGGGAGATAGTGACAATGAGCAGTTCTTC. Amino acids: CASSPRLAGDSDNEQFF.

This clone was seen a handful of times. V usage is TRBV27 and J usage is TRBJ1-4; D possibly corresponds to TRBD1 (5 bases). The V gene's germline CDR1 is MNHEY and CDR2 SMNVEV (reference sequence). The CDR3 loop spans 16 amino acids. The V gene lost 5 bases and the J gene lost 5 bases, with 18 bases spanning the gap. The CDR3 is CASSQIRETANEKLFF. The CDR3 region has the DNA TGTGCCAGCAGTCAAATAAGAGAGACAGCAAATGAAAAACTGTTTTTT.

The chain couples TRBV18 to TRBJ2-5; TRBD1 matches at 8 bases. CDR3 length: 15 residues. Germline loops: CDR1 KGHSH, CDR2 LQKENI. Trimming took 4 bases from V and 5 from J; bases not matched to a gene: 9. The CDR3 here is CASSLQTGEYETQYF. The CDR3 nucleotides read TGTGCCAGCTCACTGCAGACAGGGGAATACGAGACCCAGTACTTC. The full variable domain, its missing parts supplied by reference TRBV18 and TRBJ2-5, is NAGVMQNPRHLVRRRGQEARLRCSPMKGHSHVYWYRQLPEEGLKFMVYLQKENIIDESGMPKERFSAEFPKEGPSILRIQQVVRGDSAAYFCASSLQTGEYETQYFGPGTRLLVL.

This clone was observed a handful of times. The genes are TRBV30 and TRBJ2-3, with a tentative D call TRBD1 (6 bases). Trimming removed 2 bases at V and 15 bases at J, with 18 bases between. The CDR3 is 12 residues long. Germline CDR1 GTSNPN, CDR2 SVGIG (reference sequence). The CDR3 loop reads CAWSLVQGIYYF. The CDR3 DNA reads as TGTGCCTGGAGTCTGGTCCAGGGGATTTATTATTTT.

This clone was counted only a few times. This chain links TRBV15 with TRBJ2-5, with a weak D call TRBD1 (5 bases). V dropped 3 bases and J dropped 0 bases, with 5 bases sitting between them. Germline V gene lookup returns CDR1 LNHNV and CDR2 YYDKDF (reference sequence). The CDR3 sequence is 13 residues long. This CDR3 is CATSSRDQETQYF. The CDR3 DNA is TGTGCCACCAGCAGCAGGGACCAAGAGACCCAGTACTTC.

This sequence joins TRBV5-8 and TRBJ1-1; 8 bases fit TRBD1. The V gene's germline CDR1 is SGHTS and CDR2 YDEGEE. Trimming removed 3 bases from V and 7 bases from J; junction bases left unmatched: 14. This CDR3 contains 16 residues. CDR3 protein: CASSSIEPGQAYEAFF. The CDR3 DNA reads TGTGCCAGCAGCTCGATAGAGCCGGGACAGGCATATGAAGCTTTCTTT.

The DNA of the CDR3 is TGCGCCAGCAGCCTCCCAGCGGGAGTGATAAATGAGCAGTTCTTC. This codes for CASSLPAGVINEQFF. This chain joins TRBV5-1 and TRBJ2-1, with 8 positions matching TRBD2. The CDR3 is made up of 15 amino acids. Germline lookup yields CDR1 SGHRS and CDR2 YFSETQ. After removal of 4 bases from V and 7 bases from J, the junction contained 10 bases not matched to a gene.

This clone has more than one count but fewer than ten. CDR3: CASSGPTRNYGYTF. The CDR3 nucleotides read TGTGCCAGCAGTGGGCCGACAAGAAACTATGGCTACACCTTC. The chain carries TRBV28 and TRBJ1-2, with D hard to call. Trimming removed 5 bases from V and 2 bases from J, with 12 bases in between. CDR1 MDHEN and CDR2 SYDVKM come from the germline V gene. CDR3 length: 14 residues.

This chain links TRBV28 with TRBJ2-4; D remains ambiguous. V dropped 3 bases and J dropped 2 bases, with 8 bases sitting between them. The CDR3 extends over 14 amino acids. The germline V gene encodes CDR1 MDHEN and CDR2 SYDVKM. The CDR3 reads CASSLVRTKNIQYF. DNA for the CDR3: TGTGCCAGCAGTTTGGTCAGAACCAAAAACATTCAGTACTTC.

This clone was observed a few times. The chain combines TRBV11-3 with TRBJ1-1; D may be TRBD1 (6 bases). There are 14 residues in the CDR3. Trimming stripped 1 base from V and 6 bases from J, with 12 bases between. Germline V CDR1 and CDR2: SGHNT, YENEEA. This CDR3 reads CASSLGQGFAEAFF. DNA of the CDR3: TGTGCCAGCAGCTTAGGTCAGGGGTTTGCTGAAGCTTTCTTT.

V usage is TRBV2 and J usage is TRBJ2-5, with 9 bases that match TRBD1. Matching the DNA end better, TRBJ2-7 makes the J call doubtful. This CDR3 spans 14 amino acids. The germline V gene has CDR1 SNHLY and CDR2 FYNNEI. The CDR3 spells CATNSGTGPDEQYF. In nucleotides, the CDR3 is TGTGCCACCAATTCCGGGACAGGGCCCGACGAGCAGTACTTC.

This clone was seen a few times. The genes are TRBV5-1 and TRBJ2-4; the match to TRBD1 covers 9 bases. Germline CDR1 reads SGHRS; CDR2 reads YFSETQ. CDR3 length equals 14 residues. The ends lost 4 bases at V and 4 bases at J; junction bases unmatched: 3. This chain's CDR3 is CASSRTGDKNIQYF. Here the CDR3 DNA reads TGCGCCAGCAGCCGGACAGGGGATAAAAACATTCAGTACTTC.

Only a few counts were recorded for this clone. V usage is TRBV7-9 and J usage is TRBJ1-5; D unclear. CDR1 is SEHNR and CDR2 is FQNEAQ in the germline V gene (reference sequence). Trimming shortened V by 5 bases and J by 3 bases, and 17 bases separated the two germline ends. This CDR3 comprises 16 residues. In DNA form, the CDR3 reads TGTGCCAGCAGCGCTCCCGGTCGCGAGAACAATCAGCCCCAGCATTTT. Translating gives CASSAPGRENNQPQHF.